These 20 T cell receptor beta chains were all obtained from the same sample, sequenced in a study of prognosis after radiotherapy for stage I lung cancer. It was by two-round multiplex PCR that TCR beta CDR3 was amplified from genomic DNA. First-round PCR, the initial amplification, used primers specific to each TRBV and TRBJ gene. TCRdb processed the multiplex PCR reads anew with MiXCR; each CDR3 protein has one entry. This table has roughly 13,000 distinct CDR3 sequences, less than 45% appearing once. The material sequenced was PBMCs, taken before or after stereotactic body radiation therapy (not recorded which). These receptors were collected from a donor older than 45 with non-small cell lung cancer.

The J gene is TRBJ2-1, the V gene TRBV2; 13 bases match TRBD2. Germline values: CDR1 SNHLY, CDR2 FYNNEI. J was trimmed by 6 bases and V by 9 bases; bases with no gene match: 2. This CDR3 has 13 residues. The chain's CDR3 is CASGTSGTNEQFF. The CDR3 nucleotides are TGTGCCAGTGGGACTAGCGGGACCAATGAGCAGTTCTTC.

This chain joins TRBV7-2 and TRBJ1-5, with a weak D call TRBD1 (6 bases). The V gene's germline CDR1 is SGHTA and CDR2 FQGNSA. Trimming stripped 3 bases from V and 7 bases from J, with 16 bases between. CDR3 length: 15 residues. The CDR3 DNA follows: TGTGCCAGCAGCTTTACGGGCCACCAGGGGCAGCCCCAGCATTTT. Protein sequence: CASSFTGHQGQPQHF.

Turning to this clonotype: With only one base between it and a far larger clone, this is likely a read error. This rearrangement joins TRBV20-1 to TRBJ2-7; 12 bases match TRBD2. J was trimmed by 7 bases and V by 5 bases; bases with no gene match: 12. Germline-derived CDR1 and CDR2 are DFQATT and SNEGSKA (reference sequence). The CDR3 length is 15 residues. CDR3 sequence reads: CSAHPTSGRPSEQYF. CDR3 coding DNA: TGCAGTGCTCACCCGACTAGCGGGAGACCGAGTGAGCAGTACTTC.

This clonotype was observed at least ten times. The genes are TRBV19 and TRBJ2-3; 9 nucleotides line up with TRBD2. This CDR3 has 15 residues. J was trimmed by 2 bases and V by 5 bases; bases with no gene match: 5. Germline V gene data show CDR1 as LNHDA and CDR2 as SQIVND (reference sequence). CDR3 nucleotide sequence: TGTGCCAGTAGTTCAGGACTAGCGAACACAGATACGCAGTATTTT. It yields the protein CASSSGLANTDTQYF.

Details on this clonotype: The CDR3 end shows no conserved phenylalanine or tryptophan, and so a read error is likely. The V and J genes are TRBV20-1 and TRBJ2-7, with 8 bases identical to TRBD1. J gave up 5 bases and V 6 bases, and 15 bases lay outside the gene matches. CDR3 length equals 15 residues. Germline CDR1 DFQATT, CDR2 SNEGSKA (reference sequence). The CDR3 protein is CSARKPTGGKDEQYL. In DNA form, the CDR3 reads TGCAGTGCCAGAAAGCCCACAGGGGGAAAGGACGAGCAGTACTTG.

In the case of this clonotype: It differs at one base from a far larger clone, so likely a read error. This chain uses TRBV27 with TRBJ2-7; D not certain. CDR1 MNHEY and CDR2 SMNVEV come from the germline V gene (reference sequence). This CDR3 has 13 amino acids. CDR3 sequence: CASSRTRNYEHYF. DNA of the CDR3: TGTGCCAGCAGCCGAACTCGGAACTACGAGCATTACTTC.

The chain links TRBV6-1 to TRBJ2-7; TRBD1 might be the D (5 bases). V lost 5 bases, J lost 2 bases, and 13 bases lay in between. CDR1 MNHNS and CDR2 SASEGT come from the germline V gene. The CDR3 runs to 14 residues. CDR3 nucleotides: TGTGCCAGCAGTAGGGTACAGGTAACCTACGAGCAGTACTTC. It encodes CASSRVQVTYEQYF.

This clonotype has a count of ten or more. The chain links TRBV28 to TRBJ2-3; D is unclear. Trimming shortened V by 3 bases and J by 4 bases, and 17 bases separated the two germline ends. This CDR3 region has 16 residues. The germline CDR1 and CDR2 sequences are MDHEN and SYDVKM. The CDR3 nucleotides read TGTGCCAGCAGTTTGGGTGACCGAGGCTTGGCAGATACGCAGTATTTT. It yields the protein CASSLGDRGLADTQYF.

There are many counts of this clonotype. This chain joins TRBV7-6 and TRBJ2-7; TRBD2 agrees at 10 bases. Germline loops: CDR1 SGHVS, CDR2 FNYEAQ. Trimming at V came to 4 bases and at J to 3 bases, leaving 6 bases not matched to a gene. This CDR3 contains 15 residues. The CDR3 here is CASSSTSGSGYEQYF. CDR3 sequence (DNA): TGTGCCAGCAGCTCGACTAGCGGGTCCGGCTACGAGCAGTACTTC.

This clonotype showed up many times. CDR3 sequence reads: CASSRTGSRGANEKLFF. The CDR3 DNA sequence: TGCGCCAGCAGCCGAACAGGTTCCCGAGGGGCTAATGAAAAACTGTTTTTT. The chain combines TRBV4-1 with TRBJ1-4; a possible D gene is TRBD1 (5 bases). The CDR3 extends over 17 amino acids. Germline-derived CDR1 and CDR2 are MGHRA and YSYEKL. The V end lost 4 bases, the J end lost 3 bases, and 18 bases lay between the germline ends.

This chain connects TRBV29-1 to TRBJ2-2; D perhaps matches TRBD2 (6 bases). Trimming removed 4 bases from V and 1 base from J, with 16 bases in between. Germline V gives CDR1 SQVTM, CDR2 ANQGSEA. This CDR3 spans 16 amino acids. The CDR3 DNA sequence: TGCAGCGTTGCTAAAAGCGGGTGTCAGAACACCGGGGAGCTGTTTTTT. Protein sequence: CSVAKSGCQNTGELFF.

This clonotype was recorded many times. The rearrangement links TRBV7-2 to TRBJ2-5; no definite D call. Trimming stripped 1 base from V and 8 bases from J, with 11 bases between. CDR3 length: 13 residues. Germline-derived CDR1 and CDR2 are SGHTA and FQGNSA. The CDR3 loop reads CASSLGNKGTQYF. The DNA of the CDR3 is TGTGCCAGCAGCTTAGGGAACAAAGGCACCCAGTACTTC.

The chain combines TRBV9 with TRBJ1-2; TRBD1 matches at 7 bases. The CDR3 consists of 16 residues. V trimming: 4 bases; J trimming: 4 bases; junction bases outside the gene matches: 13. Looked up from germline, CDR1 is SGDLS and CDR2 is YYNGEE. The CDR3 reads CASSPSGTANLYGYTF. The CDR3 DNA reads TGTGCCAGCAGCCCGTCCGGGACAGCGAACCTCTATGGCTACACCTTC.

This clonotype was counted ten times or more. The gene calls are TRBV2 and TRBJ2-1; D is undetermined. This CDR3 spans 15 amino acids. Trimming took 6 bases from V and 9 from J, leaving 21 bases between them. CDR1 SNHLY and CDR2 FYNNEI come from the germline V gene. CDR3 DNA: TGTGCCAGCAGCATTCCGCCGGGCCAGCACAGTGAGCAGTTCTTC. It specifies CASSIPPGQHSEQFF. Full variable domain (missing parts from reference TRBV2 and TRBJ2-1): EPEVTQTPSHQVTQMGQEVILRCVPISNHLYFYWYRQILGQKVEFLVSFYNNEISEKSEIFDDQFSVERPDGSNFTLKIRSTKLEDSAMYFCASSIPPGQHSEQFFGPGTRLTVL.

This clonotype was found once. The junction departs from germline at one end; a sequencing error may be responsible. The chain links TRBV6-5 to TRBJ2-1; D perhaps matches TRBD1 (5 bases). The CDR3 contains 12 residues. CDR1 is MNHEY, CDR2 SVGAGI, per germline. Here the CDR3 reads CTSSYRSDEQFF. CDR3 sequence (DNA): TGTACCAGCAGTTACAGGTCGGATGAGCAGTTCTTC.

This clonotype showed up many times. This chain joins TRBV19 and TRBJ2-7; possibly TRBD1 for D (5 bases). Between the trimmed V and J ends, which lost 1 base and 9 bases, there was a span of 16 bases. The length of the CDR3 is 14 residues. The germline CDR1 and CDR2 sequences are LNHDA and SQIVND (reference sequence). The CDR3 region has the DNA TGTGCCAGTAGTATAGGTACGACAGCAGCACGGCAGTACTTC. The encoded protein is CASSIGTTAARQYF.

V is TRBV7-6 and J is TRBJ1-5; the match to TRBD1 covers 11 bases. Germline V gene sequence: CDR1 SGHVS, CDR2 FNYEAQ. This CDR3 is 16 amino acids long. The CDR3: CAGSPGQGVSGQPQHF. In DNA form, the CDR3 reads TGTGCAGGCAGCCCGGGACAGGGGGTATCGGGTCAGCCCCAGCATTTT. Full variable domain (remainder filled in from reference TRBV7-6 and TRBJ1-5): GAGVSQSPRYKVTKRGQDVALRCDPISGHVSLYWYRQALGQGPEFLTYFNYEAQQDKSGLPNDRFSAERPEGSISTLTIQRTEQRDSAMYRCAGSPGQGVSGQPQHFGDGTRLSIL.

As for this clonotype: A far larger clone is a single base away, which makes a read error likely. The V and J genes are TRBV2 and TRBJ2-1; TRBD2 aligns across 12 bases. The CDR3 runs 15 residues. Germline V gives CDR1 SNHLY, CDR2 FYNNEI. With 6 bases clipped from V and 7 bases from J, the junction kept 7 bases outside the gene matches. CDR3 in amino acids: CASSHLAGGLNEQFF. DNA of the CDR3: TGTGCCAGCAGCCACCTAGCGGGAGGGCTGAATGAGCAGTTCTTC.

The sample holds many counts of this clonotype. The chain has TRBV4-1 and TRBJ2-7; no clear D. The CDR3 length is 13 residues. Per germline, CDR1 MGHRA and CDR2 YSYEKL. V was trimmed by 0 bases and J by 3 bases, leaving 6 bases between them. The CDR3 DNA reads TGCGCCAGCAGCCAAGAGAGGAACTACGAGCAGTACTTC. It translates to CASSQERNYEQYF.

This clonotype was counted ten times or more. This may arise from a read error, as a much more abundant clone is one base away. The CDR3 sequence: CASTNGARAQETQYF. CDR3 in DNA: TGTGCCAGCACCAATGGAGCACGTGCTCAAGAGACCCAGTACTTC. The chain couples TRBV6-2 or TRBV6-3 to TRBJ2-5; D remains unclear. Trimming shortened V by 7 bases and J by 2 bases, and 17 bases separated the two germline ends. CDR1 and CDR2 (germline): MNHEY, SVGEGT. The CDR3 contains 15 residues.